The present TCR beta chain was sequenced within a study of early T cells in non-severe SARS-CoV-2 infection. Study as a whole: The input, bulk RNA from unsorted whole blood, was sequenced, and chains were unpaired. Findings and caveats of the study: Anti-spike CD8 responses were favored by VDJdb matching, which missed private and CD4 specificities.

Notes on this clonotype: Its antigen remains unidentified. One junction end disagrees with the germline gene, perhaps due to a read error.

CDR1 is SSHAT, CDR2 FNYEAQ, per germline (reference sequence). The CDR3 covers 13 residues. Individual cDNA molecules were tagged with unique molecular identifiers, the study reported. MiXCR, applied by TCRdb to the 5' RACE reads, yields one record per CDR3 protein. The table shows about 56,000 distinct CDR3 sequences, with more than 9% occurring only once. The rearrangement links TRBV7-7 to TRBJ2-7, with D perhaps matching TRBD2 (5 bases). Sequencing was carried out using whole blood. The TCR comes from an adult who was a healthcare worker with PCR-confirmed SARS-CoV-2 infection or an uninfected control (not recorded which). CDR3 in DNA: TGTGCTAGCAGCTTATGGAGTTCGGGAGAGCAGTACTTC. Translated, it gives CASSLWSSGEQYF. Variable domain in full (rest from reference TRBV7-7 and TRBJ2-7): GAGVSQSPRYKVTKRGQDVTLRCDPISSHATLYWYQQALGQGPEFLTYFNYEAQPDKSGLPSDRFSAERPEGSISTLTIQRTEQRDSAMYRCASSLWSSGEQYFGPGTRLTVT.